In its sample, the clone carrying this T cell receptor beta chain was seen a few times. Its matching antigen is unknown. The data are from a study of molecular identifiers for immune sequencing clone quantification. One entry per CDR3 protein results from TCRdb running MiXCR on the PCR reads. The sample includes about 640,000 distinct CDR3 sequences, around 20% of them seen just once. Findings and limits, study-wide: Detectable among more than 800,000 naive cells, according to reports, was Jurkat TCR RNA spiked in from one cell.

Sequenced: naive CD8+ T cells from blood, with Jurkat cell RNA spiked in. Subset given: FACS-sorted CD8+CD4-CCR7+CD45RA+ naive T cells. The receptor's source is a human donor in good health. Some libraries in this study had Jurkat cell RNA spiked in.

CDR3 coding DNA: TGTGCCAGCAGCTTAGGGGGGTACCCAGGGGATACGCAGTATTTT. Translated: CASSLGGYPGDTQYF. The V call is TRBV7-6, the J call TRBJ2-3; D possibly uses TRBD1 or TRBD2 (5 bases each). Trimming removed 1 base at V and 6 bases at J, with 14 bases between. The V gene's germline CDR1 is SGHVS and CDR2 FNYEAQ. This CDR3 has 15 amino acids.